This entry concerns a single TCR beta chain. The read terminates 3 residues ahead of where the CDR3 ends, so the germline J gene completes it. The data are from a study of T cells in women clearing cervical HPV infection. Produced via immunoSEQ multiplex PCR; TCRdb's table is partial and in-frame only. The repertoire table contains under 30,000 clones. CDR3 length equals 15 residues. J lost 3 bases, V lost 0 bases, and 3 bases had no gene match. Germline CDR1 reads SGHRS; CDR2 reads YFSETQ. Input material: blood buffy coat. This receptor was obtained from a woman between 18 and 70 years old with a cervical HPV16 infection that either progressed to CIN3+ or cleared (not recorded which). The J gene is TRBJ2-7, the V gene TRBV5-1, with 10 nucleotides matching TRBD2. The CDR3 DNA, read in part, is TGCGCCAGCAGCTTGGTACTAGCGGGGAGCTACGAG. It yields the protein CASSLVLAGSYE. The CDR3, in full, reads CASSLVLAGSYEQYF.